This is a list of T cell receptor beta chains from one sample in a study of shared clonotypes between healthy human individuals. Measured with immunoSEQ multiplex PCR; TCRdb has only the in-frame clones, and not every one. The data hold approximately 500,000 clones, with almost 97% observed a single time. The sequencing sample was made of naive CD4+ T cells sorted from blood. Every receptor here comes from a woman in her 30s in good health. CDR3s include the opening cysteine and the closing phenylalanine or tryptophan. Each record gives: V gene, J gene, CDR3 protein.

V gene: TRBV30; J gene: TRBJ1-6; CDR3 protein: CAWRGDSSYNSPLHF
V gene: TRBV19; J gene: TRBJ2-3; CDR3 protein: CASSLSGSTDTQYF
V gene: TRBV28; J gene: TRBJ2-2; CDR3 protein: CASSFQAGTGSLFF
V gene: TRBV29-1; J gene: TRBJ2-1; CDR3 protein: CSVGSFGFYNEQFF
V gene: TRBV18; J gene: TRBJ2-7; CDR3 protein: CASSPLDLWYEQYF
V gene: TRBV6-4; J gene: TRBJ1-4; CDR3 protein: CASRASVNEKLFF
V gene: TRBV6-5; J gene: TRBJ2-7; CDR3 protein: CASSYKGGRYEQYF
V gene: TRBV30; J gene: TRBJ2-7; CDR3 protein: CAWRSGTSGSLGYEQYF
V gene: TRBV4-1; J gene: TRBJ2-4; CDR3 protein: CASSQETSGRGNIQYF
V gene: TRBV7-9; J gene: TRBJ1-4; CDR3 protein: CASSRGASNEKLFF
V gene: TRBV9; J gene: TRBJ2-7; CDR3 protein: CASSVGLAGTYEQYF
V gene: TRBV29-1; J gene: TRBJ2-7; CDR3 protein: CSAAGTGGYEQYF
V gene: TRBV7-7; J gene: TRBJ2-5; CDR3 protein: CASSHRTGTEETQYF
V gene: TRBV6-1; J gene: TRBJ2-6; CDR3 protein: CASSNGGSGANVLTF
V gene: TRBV29-1; J gene: TRBJ2-2; CDR3 protein: CSVYAGRTTGELFF
V gene: TRBV6-5; J gene: TRBJ1-1; CDR3 protein: CASSYSNYRDTEAFF
V gene: TRBV27; J gene: TRBJ2-2; CDR3 protein: CASSLGVVTGELFF
V gene: TRBV7-8; J gene: TRBJ1-6; CDR3 protein: CASSSRRSSYNSPLHF
V gene: TRBV18; J gene: TRBJ2-7; CDR3 protein: CASSPPGRNEQYF
V gene: TRBV5-5; J gene: TRBJ2-7; CDR3 protein: CASSLLALGNEQYF
V gene: TRBV5-6; J gene: TRBJ1-4; CDR3 protein: CASRGTVNEKLFF
V gene: TRBV4-1; J gene: TRBJ2-7; CDR3 protein: CASSPRQGGRYEQYF
V gene: TRBV6-5; J gene: TRBJ2-7; CDR3 protein: CASTGLPPFDEQYF
V gene: TRBV5-1; J gene: TRBJ2-3; CDR3 protein: CASSRAGGTDTQYF
V gene: TRBV7-9; J gene: TRBJ2-2; CDR3 protein: CASTARGGSGTGELFF
V gene: TRBV2; J gene: TRBJ2-7; CDR3 protein: CASSEQFSGIPYEQYF
V gene: TRBV2; J gene: TRBJ2-1; CDR3 protein: CASTREYIGDNEQFF
V gene: TRBV13; J gene: TRBJ2-1; CDR3 protein: CASSLTGDWGNEQFF
V gene: TRBV5-1; J gene: TRBJ2-3; CDR3 protein: CASSLVQVVRPDTQYF
V gene: TRBV6-6; J gene: TRBJ2-5; CDR3 protein: CASSPGAQETQYF
V gene: TRBV5-1; J gene: TRBJ1-3; CDR3 protein: CASSLGTGSGNTIYF
V gene: TRBV19; J gene: TRBJ1-3; CDR3 protein: CASSAPGQGSGNTIYF
V gene: TRBV5-1; J gene: TRBJ2-1; CDR3 protein: CASSKLGLAGVKRYNEQFF
V gene: TRBV11-3; J gene: TRBJ2-3; CDR3 protein: CASRLTSKTSDTQYF
V gene: TRBV28; J gene: TRBJ1-4; CDR3 protein: CASSSPGQGAAGEKLFF
V gene: TRBV5-6; J gene: TRBJ2-7; CDR3 protein: CASSLKGLAGGPSYEQYF
V gene: TRBV9; J gene: TRBJ1-2; CDR3 protein: CASSVLTGGASGYTF
V gene: TRBV5-1; J gene: TRBJ2-3; CDR3 protein: CASSGGGGSGTDTQYF
V gene: TRBV4-2; J gene: TRBJ1-3; CDR3 protein: CASSQDGGSLLSGNTIYF
V gene: TRBV2; J gene: TRBJ2-2; CDR3 protein: CASSGQGGNTGELFF
V gene: TRBV10-3; J gene: TRBJ2-5; CDR3 protein: CAISESLGGGAVPTQYF
V gene: TRBV28; J gene: TRBJ2-3; CDR3 protein: CASSRHGAGVGGTDTQYF
V gene: TRBV20-1; J gene: TRBJ1-1; CDR3 protein: CSPRADTEAFF
V gene: TRBV28; J gene: TRBJ1-5; CDR3 protein: CASSLPGAGGNQPQHF
V gene: TRBV11-2; J gene: TRBJ2-7; CDR3 protein: CASSRTSGAYEQYF
V gene: TRBV30; J gene: TRBJ1-1; CDR3 protein: CAWSVYGGVGGWSEAFF
V gene: TRBV9; J gene: TRBJ2-7; CDR3 protein: CASSGLGGVGEQYF
V gene: TRBV6-6; J gene: TRBJ1-5; CDR3 protein: CASSPPGGRGNQPQHF
V gene: TRBV29-1; J gene: TRBJ2-5; CDR3 protein: CSGQLAGAGETQYF
V gene: TRBV15; J gene: TRBJ2-5; CDR3 protein: CATTVVGTGETQYF
V gene: TRBV2; J gene: TRBJ2-1; CDR3 protein: CAREGGTGANNEQFF
V gene: TRBV7-9; J gene: TRBJ1-5; CDR3 protein: CASSLGPEGQPQHF
V gene: TRBV6-1; J gene: TRBJ2-7; CDR3 protein: CASTIGPEQYF
V gene: TRBV11-2; J gene: TRBJ1-1; CDR3 protein: CASGGMIPGTEAFF
V gene: TRBV27; J gene: TRBJ1-5; CDR3 protein: CASSLGQGLGGNQPQHF